A selection of T cell receptor beta chains follows, all from one sample in a study of T-cell memory formation after mild COVID-19. From the 5' RACE reads, TCRdb called clonotypes with MiXCR, one entry per CDR3 protein. This sample has about 130,000 distinct CDR3 sequences, with about 6.5% found just once. The material sequenced was PBMCs or a T cell subset sorted from them (not recorded which). All receptors come from an adult woman who had mild COVID-19 (a few samples of this study predate the infection). Cell type and time point are not known. Both conserved end residues are part of each CDR3.

TRBV10-3	TRBJ1-5	CAISKGTGLDQPQHF
TRBV7-2	TRBJ2-3	CASSLEGTSGSNWAAAQYF
TRBV6-1	TRBJ1-2	CASSESIPGYTF
TRBV6-5	TRBJ1-5	CASSPTGTNQPQHF
TRBV5-1	TRBJ2-1	CASSGLSGTLLAEQFF
TRBV6-1	TRBJ1-2	CASTPGGYGYTF
TRBV20-1	TRBJ2-7	CSARRAGLAGGYSYEQYF
TRBV11-2	TRBJ1-1	CASSSPYRDRGHGEAFF
TRBV9	TRBJ1-1	CASSLATGGLNTEAFF
TRBV5-1	TRBJ1-5	CASRGDLKGPQHF
TRBV12-3/TRBV12-4	TRBJ2-7	CASASRGRPSYEQYF
TRBV18	TRBJ1-2	CASSPLGAGTENGYTF
TRBV5-6	TRBJ2-3	CASSRDRGFALGTDTQYF
TRBV18	TRBJ2-2	CASSPQRGRGPPNTGELFF
TRBV27	TRBJ2-1	CASSAGWGQSSYNEQFF
TRBV20-1	TRBJ2-3	CSARVSSGYGVRTDTQYF
TRBV7-9	TRBJ2-1	CASSAPGLNEQFF
TRBV7-8	TRBJ2-5	CASSPFWGRETQYF
TRBV20-1	TRBJ2-3	CSALGGLAGVSDTQYF
TRBV5-1	TRBJ1-5	CASSLNQDQPQHF
TRBV12-3/TRBV12-4	TRBJ2-1	CASSHPGLANEQFF
TRBV7-3	TRBJ2-5	CASSLYRRETQYF
TRBV5-1	TRBJ2-1	CASSLEGLDNEQFF
TRBV30	TRBJ2-2	CAWTGRNTGELFF
TRBV7-9	TRBJ1-1	CASSLAARNTEAFF
TRBV13	TRBJ2-1	CASSLVVGFDRSSYNEQFF
TRBV7-9	TRBJ2-4	CASSLGPIDGGLLAKNIQYF
TRBV27	TRBJ1-1	CASSFSWDTEAFF
TRBV13	TRBJ1-1	CASSPTGAGVGTEAFF
TRBV6-5	TRBJ2-3	CASSYDLRDTQYF
TRBV5-1	TRBJ2-4	CASTTGAKNIQYF
TRBV19	TRBJ2-1	CASSKGGLGTYNEQFF
TRBV15	TRBJ1-1	CATSRDRQSNTEAFF
TRBV12-3/TRBV12-4	TRBJ1-1	CASSLQRTAEAFF
TRBV6-5	TRBJ1-6	CASSPAIPSSLHF
TRBV7-9	TRBJ2-7	CASSPPRYEQYF
TRBV24-1	TRBJ2-3	CATSDLQFGGTDTQYF
TRBV9	TRBJ1-2	CASSVLQGGYGYTF
TRBV27	TRBJ2-5	CASSFQRGETQYF
TRBV3-1	TRBJ1-1	CASSQEEENTEAFF
TRBV11-3	TRBJ2-2	CASSLDLGHSNTGELFF
TRBV5-1	TRBJ2-3	CASSWSSTDTQYF
TRBV5-1	TRBJ2-7	CASRPEWGADEQYF
TRBV5-1	TRBJ2-7	CASSLAAEQYF
TRBV7-9	TRBJ1-5	CASSPGTGYQPQHF
TRBV5-1	TRBJ1-1	CASSVNTEAFF
TRBV5-6	TRBJ1-6	CASSLTVVGRSPLHF
TRBV4-1	TRBJ1-1	CASRQGAVNTEAFF
TRBV7-9	TRBJ1-5	CASSLGPQGGNQPQHF
TRBV2	TRBJ1-2	CASTRGLVGYTF
TRBV12-3/TRBV12-4	TRBJ1-2	CASSFTSVYGYTF
TRBV24-1	TRBJ2-3	CATSDSIDTQYF
TRBV27	TRBJ2-1	CASSLRRSYNEQFF
TRBV3-1	TRBJ2-3	CASTTSGRGTDTQYF
TRBV7-2	TRBJ2-2	CASSLGRNTGELFF